This T cell receptor (beta chain) stems from a study of cytomegalovirus exposure and HLA in healthy donors (dated by TCRdb to 2015 to 2018). General notes on the study: According to an earlier analysis of around 600 of the donors, 150 million to 200 million T cells yielded 90 million to 130 million unique TCR beta sequences and 276 Gb of sequence data. The study was designed to test whether signatures of past pathogen exposure could be identified by cataloging public T cell receptors. Because of strong linkage in the cohort, a few DR-DQ haplotypes were treated as single units for association and clustering. Besides the first cohort of 550 to 750 subjects, a separate validation cohort made up of 120 different subjects was used. Approximately 310 gigabases of sequencing data and 70 million to 100 million unique TCR sequences were included in an early release covering about 620 HLA-typed donors. Using immunosequencing, the study profiled T cell repertoires from 500 to 800 subjects and related those repertoires to cytomegalovirus serostatus. Of the roughly 400 genotyped donors, about 84% fell in the genetic ancestry cluster associated with self-reported Caucasian donors. A later genetic analysis took genome-wide SNP genotypes for about 55% of the 666 donors and used that subset as a discovery cohort. Every repertoire in the discovery cohort had been generated on one and the same sequencing platform. To study patterns of TCR occurrence, a later analysis re-analyzed previously published TCR beta repertoires from 650 to 750 donors and added high-resolution HLA genotyping. The study combined high-throughput TCR immunosequencing, statistical association of individual TCRs with disease status, and machine learning to predict cytomegalovirus infection status. Across approximately 400 genotyped donors of the cohort, an average of roughly 250,000 unique TCR beta nucleotide sequences per donor were sequenced, and 15% to 20% of those sequences were non-productive. Donor age, sex, ethnicity and CMV serostatus were collected together with the repertoire data. In the later analysis, no new phenotypic data were used to find candidate immune exposures; instead, reliance was placed on TCR beta sequences and their occurrence across donors. Typing coverage varied by locus: roughly 620-640 donors for A, B, C, DRB1 and DQB1; some 520 for DQA1; approximately 570 for DPA1; approximately 470 for DPB1. To decide whether each TCR beta V gene segment behaved as functional or pseudogenic, an earlier analysis of approximately 600 of the donors relied on high-throughput TCR beta sequencing. Both class I and class II loci were covered by HLA typing, at four-digit resolution. The paper as a whole reports these results and caveats: According to a later analysis, TCR association rates differed among HLA loci, with DRB1 alleles showing the most associated TCRs and HLA-C alleles showing the fewest. Most TCR sequences were observed very rarely across donors, whereas some public TCRs were present in many individuals. In a later genetic analysis, fewer N-insertions in productive TCRs were reported among donors in an Asian-associated ancestry cluster than the approximately 670-donor mean. A few of the identified cytomegalovirus-associated TCR beta chains were confirmed in vitro to be specific for cytomegalovirus antigens. Presence/absence analyses assumed roughly uniform sequencing depth across donors, an assumption that may not hold. A cluster of highly shared sequence variants was judged likely to be a technical artifact of the sequencing pipeline. A later analysis found that most CMV-associated TCR beta chains appeared HLA-restricted, with HLA associations seemingly driven largely by CMV exposure. According to a later analysis, parvovirus B19, influenza, CMV and Epstein-Barr virus appeared linked to several top co-occurrence clusters. A later analysis found that HLA-associated TCR beta chains were more clonally expanded and had lower generation probabilities than equally common non-associated chains. CMV serostatus was the only immune exposure information available for the cohort. In a later genetic analysis, a missense DCLRE1C variant was associated with V-gene and J-gene trimming of TCR beta chains, and the association was replicated in an independent cohort. Specific HLA alleles were associated with some 15,000 TCR beta sequences at a false discovery rate of 0.05 in a later analysis. Correlated functional status among segregating V segments might be attributable to linkage disequilibrium, but an unknown experimental factor could not be ruled out. When HLA alleles, especially DR and DQ, strongly co-occurred, TCR associations were difficult to assign to individual alleles. A further reported finding was that TCR beta sequences accurately predicted the HLA-A and HLA-B alleles for most subjects in the first cohort. An earlier analysis of around 540 of the donors showed that most TCR beta V segments appeared in productive rearrangements either about 90% or about 30% of the time, which broadly matched IMGT annotations. According to the authors, the approach could potentially be generalized to other disease states and immunological phenotypes. Because HLA typing was missing for some donors at each locus, association tests included only the typed subset. In the study, 150 to 200 TCR beta chains were listed as associated with cytomegalovirus. Cytomegalovirus status was reported to be diagnosed by the classifier with high specificity and sensitivity in both the original and validation cohorts. Because counts were too low, 15 to 20 rarely observed V segments, including chromosome 9 orphons, were excluded from the earlier analysis of several hundred of the donors. Because the 87-base-pair reads could not distinguish some IMGT-functional V segments, including TRBV6-2 and TRBV6-3, those segments were excluded. The cohort was sequenced for TCR beta chains only, and without alpha or paired-chain data the features that could be detected were limited.

Per the germline V gene, SGDLS is the CDR1 and YYNGEE is the CDR2. Its CDR3 holds 15 amino acids, cysteine through phenylalanine. Only the CDR3 region is kept as DNA, spanning 45 bases read in frame from base 1. Relative to germline, V is 0 bases shorter and J is 3 bases shorter, with 12 bases between their ends. The cohort consisted of approximately 690 healthy bone marrow donors. At the time of sampling, every cohort member was nominally healthy, though immune exposures that went unrecorded were likely present. The donor tested CMV seronegative, placing the donor among the 350 or so seronegative members of the cohort. Each donor provided a peripheral blood sample, and peripheral blood mononuclear cells were used for TCR beta sequencing. The Qiagen DNeasy Blood Extraction Kit was used to extract genomic DNA from the blood cell samples. The library was obtained by the immunoSEQ multiplex PCR assay. For the multiplex PCR, a mixture combining 60 forward primers for TCR Vbeta segments and 13 reverse primers for TCR Jbeta segments was used. The CDR3 region of rearranged TCR beta genes was amplified from genomic DNA with a multiplex PCR assay. The amplified TCR beta libraries were sequenced on the Illumina HiSeq System as 87-base-pair reads. The published analysis was carried out like this. In a later analysis, some 80 million unique TCR beta chains were counted across the roughly 610 repertoires, and roughly 11 million of these chains were shared by at least two donors. Raw reads were error-corrected and collapsed into unique sequences by a nearest-neighbor algorithm in which closely related sequences were merged to remove PCR and sequencing errors. V, D and J gene segments were assigned by aligning CDR3 sequences to IMGT reference sequences. Each retained sequence needed at least a six-nucleotide match to both a V gene segment and a J gene segment. Rearrangements were classified as productive when the CDR3 lacked stop codons and remained in frame with V and J, and all other rearrangements were classified as non-productive. CDR3 was defined by IMGT convention, running from the second conserved V-encoded cysteine to the conserved J-encoded phenylalanine. Sequences without an unambiguous match to a single V gene segment were excluded from the earlier analysis of 450 to 750 of the donors. In an earlier analysis of several hundred of the donors, V segments were called functional above 56.7% productive rearrangements and were called segregating when the between-donor standard deviation exceeded 5%. A statistical classification framework was developed to diagnose cytomegalovirus status using the catalog of TCR beta chain sequences. V and J gene assignment, in a later analysis, came from comparing TCR nucleotide sequences with IMGT/GENE-DB human TR gene sequences. In a later analysis, CDR3 sequences and most-parsimonious VDJ recombination scenarios were assigned using the TCRdist pipeline. In a later analysis, every TCR beta chain was defined by the combination of its CDR3 amino acid sequence and its V-gene family, and reads without a unique V-gene family were dropped. In a later analysis, a few hundred highly shared, low-generation-probability nucleotide sequences were removed to address suspected cross-contamination and a sequencing artifact. For each public chain, a later analysis derived a clonal expansion index from normalized ranks of inferred template counts within each repertoire. Generation probabilities in a later analysis came from a VDJ recombination model fitted to out-of-frame rearrangements, and those results were checked against IGoR. In a later analysis, hypergeometric tests were used to score TCR-TCR, TCR-HLA and TCR-CMV co-occurrence, with a repertoire-size bias correction applied to TCR pairs. A later analysis estimated false discovery rates by permuting HLA or CMV assignments 20 times. In a later analysis, co-occurring TCRs were grouped using DBSCAN, and TCRdist sequence similarity was added for clustering within HLA-allele-positive subsets. Repertoires with fewer than 30,000 or more than 120,000 public chains were left out of co-occurrence clustering, as were roughly five repertoires with anomalous nucleotide sharing. The immuneACCESS repertoire file appears here via TCRdb, limited to in-frame rearrangements. These files lack a portion of the clones; in checked studies, under half of the deficit traces to unresolved V genes, and the cause of the others is not known. V and J calls and clone size are as listed in that table; D and trimming were resolved from the DNA. The sample's own table lists approximately 140,000 clones. Clones ranked in the top ten supply around 1.5% of the sample.

Comment on this clone: Its antigen remains unidentified.

The rearranged segments are TRBV9 and TRBJ1-2; D gene: possibly TRBD1, on 5 matching bases. Sample: PBMCs. The sequence derives from a woman aged 45 to 65 in good health and CMV-seronegative. The encoded CDR3 is CASSVEVLTDYGYTF. The DNA sequence is given as TGTGCCAGCAGCGTAGAAGTTCTGACAGACTATGGCTACACCTTC.